This passage covers 25 T cell receptor beta chains from one sample sequenced in a study of blood T cell repertoires in COVID-19. Sequencing used immunoSEQ multiplex PCR; TCRdb keeps in-frame clones, though not all of them. The sample lists 220,000 or so clones, roughly 86% occurring once. Sequenced: peripheral blood. Receptors originate from a woman in her fifties or sixties with COVID-19, enrolled during active disease.

J is TRBJ1-5 and V is TRBV9; D gene ambiguous. Germline CDR1 is SGDLS and CDR2 is YYNGEE. The CDR3 runs to 15 residues. The V end lost 0 bases, the J end lost 0 bases, and 7 bases lay between the germline ends. The CDR3 reads CASSVAGNSNQPQHF. In nucleotides, the CDR3 is TGTGCCAGCAGCGTAGCGGGGAATAGCAATCAGCCCCAGCATTTT.

This clone came up a few times. V usage is TRBV27 and J usage is TRBJ2-7; D gene uncertain. The CDR3 totals 13 residues. Looked up from germline, CDR1 is MNHEY and CDR2 is SMNVEV (reference sequence). Trimming stripped 3 bases from V and 3 bases from J, with 9 bases between. The CDR3 DNA reads as TGTGCCAGCAGTTTTCCTTTAGTCTACGAGCAGTACGTC. Its protein product is CASSFPLVYEQYV.

The gene calls are TRBV6-6 and TRBJ2-7; a weak D match, TRBD1 (6 bases). The germline gives CDR1 MNHNY, CDR2 SVGAGI (reference sequence). The CDR3 consists of 13 residues. V dropped 4 bases and J dropped 6 bases, with 13 bases sitting between them. CDR3 DNA sequence: TGTGCCAGCAGTTCCATGACAGGCTCCGAGCAGTACGTC. This gives the protein CASSSMTGSEQYV.

This clone was counted a few times. Here the CDR3 reads CASSVADSYSNQPQHF. The CDR3 DNA is TGCGCCAGCAGTGTGGCAGACTCTTATAGCAATCAGCCCCAGCATTTT. The gene calls are TRBV10-2 and TRBJ1-5; no clear D. Germline-derived CDR1 and CDR2 are WSHSY and SAAADI. The CDR3 is 16 amino acids. With 4 bases removed from V and 0 bases from J, the gap between germline ends came to 13 bases.

CDR3 bases: TGTGCCATAGAGGCCAGCCCTGGAAACACCATATATTTT. Protein sequence: CAIEASPGNTIYF. The rearrangement joins TRBV12-3 or TRBV12-4 to TRBJ1-3, with D hard to call. CDR3 length: 13 residues. V lost 10 bases and J lost 2, with 12 bases in between.

This clone has only one observation. The chain carries TRBV29-1 and TRBJ2-3; no definite D call. The CDR3 has 11 amino acids. The V end was cut by 7 bases, the J end by 2 bases, with 7 bases between. Germline V gene lookup returns CDR1 SQVTM and CDR2 ANQGSEA. CDR3 in amino acids: CSALSTDTQYF. The DNA for the CDR3 is TGCAGCGCACTTTCCACAGATACGCAGTATTTT.

This chain joins TRBV5-1 and TRBJ2-5, with TRBD1 matching 10 bases. CDR3 size: 18 residues. Germline lookup yields CDR1 SGHRS and CDR2 YFSETQ. V shed 0 bases and J 5 bases; nucleotides not matched to a gene: 13. In nucleotides, the CDR3 is TGCGCCAGCAGCTTGGGCAGCCGGGACAGGGGTATGATGGAGACCCAGTACTTC. Translating it yields CASSLGSRDRGMMETQYF. The full variable domain, rest sourced from reference TRBV5-1 and TRBJ2-5, is KAGVTQTPRYLIKTRGQQVTLSCSPISGHRSVSWYQQTPGQGLQFLFEYFSETQRNKGNFPGRFSGRQFSNSRSEMNVSTLELGDSALYLCASSLGSRDRGMMETQYFGPGTRLLVL.

The chain uses TRBV19 and TRBJ2-1; 10 positions agree with TRBD1. This CDR3 spans 14 amino acids. In germline, CDR1 is LNHDA, CDR2 SQIVND (reference sequence). The J segment lost 8 bases and the V segment lost 6 bases, leaving 7 bases of the junction unmatched. Here the CDR3 reads CASSRSGQGDEQFF. CDR3 nucleotides: TGTGCCAGTAGCCGATCAGGACAGGGGGATGAGCAGTTCTTC.

The J gene is TRBJ2-7, the V gene TRBV30; possible D gene TRBD1, 6 bases. Between the trimmed V and J ends, which lost 0 bases and 4 bases, there was a span of 13 bases. The CDR3 covers 14 residues. The V gene's germline CDR1 is GTSNPN and CDR2 SVGIG (reference sequence). The chain's CDR3 is CAWSVGGHLYEQYV. DNA for the CDR3: TGTGCCTGGAGTGTAGGGGGACACCTATACGAGCAGTACGTC.

This chain uses TRBV19 with TRBJ1-2, with D perhaps matching TRBD1 (5 bases). Trimming stripped 6 bases from V and 7 bases from J, with 12 bases between. CDR1 and CDR2 from the germline V gene are LNHDA and SQIVND (reference sequence). CDR3 length: 12 amino acids. CDR3 protein: CASSRERFGYTF. CDR3 DNA: TGTGCCAGTAGCAGGGAACGTTTTGGCTACACCTTC.

This clone was observed a handful of times. This chain links TRBV3-1 (or the pseudogene TRBV3-2) with TRBJ1-5; TRBD1 aligns across 7 bases. V trimming: 1 base; J trimming: 4 bases; junction bases outside the gene matches: 10. Germline V gives CDR1 LGHDT, CDR2 YNNKEL (reference sequence). This CDR3 has 17 amino acids. The CDR3 coding sequence is TGTGCCAGCAGCCAAGGTGGCACAGGGGTAGGGAATCAGCCCCAGCATTTT. Protein product: CASSQGGTGVGNQPQHF.

This clone was found a few times. The chain joins TRBV5-6 to TRBJ2-5, with TRBD1 as a possible D gene (5 bases). Germline loops: CDR1 SGHDT, CDR2 YYEEEE. The CDR3 contains 14 residues. Trimming took 4 bases from V and 5 from J, leaving 15 bases between them. Here the CDR3 DNA reads TGTGCCAGCAGCATCGGACACCTCAGGGAGACCCAGTACTTC. It translates to CASSIGHLRETQYF.

The genes are TRBV5-4 and TRBJ2-3; TRBD2 matches at 8 bases. Trimming removed 0 bases from V and 1 base from J; junction bases left unmatched: 4. The germline gives CDR1 SGHNT, CDR2 YYREEE (reference sequence). The CDR3 extends over 16 amino acids. The CDR3 DNA follows: TGTGCCAGCAGCTTGGCGGCGGGGGGCCGCACAGATACGCAGTATTTT. Amino acids: CASSLAAGGRTDTQYF. Drawing the rest from reference TRBV5-4 and TRBJ2-3, the complete variable domain is ETGVTQSPTHLIKTRGQQVTLRCSSQSGHNTVSWYQQALGQGPQFIFQYYREEENGRGNFPPRFSGLQFPNYSSELNVNALELDDSALYLCASSLAAGGRTDTQYFGPGTRLTVL.

The chain joins TRBV5-5 to TRBJ1-5; D is ambiguous. The CDR3 contains 15 residues. The germline gives CDR1 SGHKS, CDR2 YYEKEE (reference sequence). Trimming removed 0 bases at V and 1 base at J, with 8 bases between. The CDR3 loop reads CASSLEGVSNQPQHF. DNA for the CDR3: TGTGCCAGCAGCTTGGAGGGAGTAAGCAATCAGCCCCAGCATTTT.

This clone appeared once. The genes are TRBV2 and TRBJ1-5; 10 bases fit TRBD1. From germline, CDR1 is SNHLY and CDR2 FYNNEI. V lost 7 bases and J lost 0; bases outside the gene matches: 3. CDR3 size: 15 residues. The CDR3 here is CASKGTGVSNQPQHF. CDR3 in DNA: TGTGCCAGCAAAGGGACAGGGGTTAGCAATCAGCCCCAGCATTTT.

The V and J genes are TRBV4-3 and TRBJ1-5; D gene ambiguous. V dropped 1 base and J dropped 9 bases, with 10 bases sitting between them. The CDR3 is 13 residues long. CDR1 and CDR2 (germline): LGHNA, YSLEER. For the CDR3, the DNA is TGCGCCAGCAGCCAAGCCGGGGAGGGGCCCCAGCATTTT. Encoded protein: CASSQAGEGPQHF.

The J gene is TRBJ1-6, the V gene TRBV5-8; D remains ambiguous. Germline V CDR1 and CDR2: SGHTS, YDEGEE. The CDR3 spans 13 residues. V lost 3 bases, J lost 7 bases, and 8 bases lay in between. The CDR3 protein is CASSWSRNSPLHF. In DNA, the CDR3 is TGTGCCAGCAGCTGGAGCAGAAATTCACCCCTCCACTTT.

This clone occurred a few times. Within the sample, other DNA sequences also encode this same CDR3. The rearrangement uses TRBV2 and TRBJ1-2; the match to TRBD1 covers 7 bases. The V and J ends lost 4 bases and 4 bases, in that order; junction bases with no gene match: 0. CDR1 SNHLY and CDR2 FYNNEI come from the germline V gene. CDR3 size: 12 residues. CDR3 amino acids: CASSGQGYGYTF. The DNA for the CDR3 is TGTGCCAGCAGTGGACAGGGCTATGGCTACACCTTC. The whole variable domain, remainder taken from reference TRBV2 and TRBJ1-2, is EPEVTQTPSHQVTQMGQEVILRCVPISNHLYFYWYRQILGQKVEFLVSFYNNEISEKSEIFDDQFSVERPDGSNFTLKIRSTKLEDSAMYFCASSGQGYGYTFGSGTRLTVV.

The chain links TRBV7-2 to TRBJ2-7; a weak D match, TRBD1 (6 bases). V shed 4 bases and J shed 4 bases, with 17 bases lying between them. The CDR3 sequence is 15 residues long. Germline V gene lookup returns CDR1 SGHTA and CDR2 FQGNSA. Here the CDR3 reads CASSSTTGYPYEQYV. In DNA form, the CDR3 reads TGTGCCAGCAGCTCCACGACAGGATACCCTTACGAGCAGTACGTC.

This chain joins TRBV19 and TRBJ1-5; TRBD1 might be the D (6 bases). Germline loops: CDR1 LNHDA, CDR2 SQIVND (reference sequence). V lost 7 bases to trimming and J lost 3 bases, with 16 bases between them. CDR3 length equals 15 residues. The CDR3 region is CASNQGISHNQPQHF. DNA for the CDR3: TGTGCCAGTAATCAGGGGATCAGCCACAATCAGCCCCAGCATTTT.

The chain recombines TRBV4-3 with TRBJ1-4; 12 bases are a match to TRBD1. The V and J ends lost 4 bases and 8 bases, in that order; junction bases with no gene match: 8. The germline CDR1 and CDR2 sequences are LGHNA and YSLEER. There are 16 residues in the CDR3. The CDR3 DNA reads as TGCGCCAGCAGCCGAGGGACAGGGGGCATTTTGGAAAAACTGTTTTTT. It is translated as CASSRGTGGILEKLFF.

The sample holds one count of this clone. The rearrangement joins TRBV6-5 to TRBJ2-1, with D maybe TRBD2 (5 bases). There are 16 residues in the CDR3. With 2 bases removed from V and 8 bases from J, the gap between germline ends came to 19 bases. The germline gives CDR1 MNHEY, CDR2 SVGAGI. CDR3 loop: CASSYGGLLEADEQFF. Written as DNA, the CDR3 is TGTGCCAGCAGTTACGGCGGACTGCTCGAGGCAGATGAGCAGTTCTTC.

This clone was observed once. The rearrangement uses TRBV11-3 and TRBJ2-2; 9 nucleotides align to TRBD1. The germline CDR1 and CDR2 sequences are SGHNT and YENEEA. The junction had 6 bases not matched to a gene; V was cut back by 4 bases and J by 3 bases. CDR3 length equals 16 residues. Written as DNA, the CDR3 is TGTGCCAGCAGCTCAGGTTGGACAGGGGACACCGGGGAGCTGTTTTTT. Amino acid sequence: CASSSGWTGDTGELFF.

The CDR3 coding sequence is TGCGCCAGCAGCTCCGACGTGACAGGGGCTGGAAACACCATATATTTT. Amino acids: CASSSDVTGAGNTIYF. V usage is TRBV5-1 and J usage is TRBJ1-3; 8 bases align to TRBD1. This CDR3 comprises 16 residues. The V segment lost 3 bases and the J segment 2 bases; nucleotides outside the gene matches: 7. Germline loops: CDR1 SGHRS, CDR2 YFSETQ.

The chain carries TRBV24-1 and TRBJ2-1; 8 positions agree with TRBD1. In germline, CDR1 is KGHDR, CDR2 SFDVKD. V gave up 7 bases and J gave up 8 bases; unmatched junction bases: 9. This CDR3 has 14 amino acids. DNA of the CDR3: TGTGCCACCAGCCGGGGGACAGGTAGCCATGAGCAGTTCTTC. It translates to CATSRGTGSHEQFF.